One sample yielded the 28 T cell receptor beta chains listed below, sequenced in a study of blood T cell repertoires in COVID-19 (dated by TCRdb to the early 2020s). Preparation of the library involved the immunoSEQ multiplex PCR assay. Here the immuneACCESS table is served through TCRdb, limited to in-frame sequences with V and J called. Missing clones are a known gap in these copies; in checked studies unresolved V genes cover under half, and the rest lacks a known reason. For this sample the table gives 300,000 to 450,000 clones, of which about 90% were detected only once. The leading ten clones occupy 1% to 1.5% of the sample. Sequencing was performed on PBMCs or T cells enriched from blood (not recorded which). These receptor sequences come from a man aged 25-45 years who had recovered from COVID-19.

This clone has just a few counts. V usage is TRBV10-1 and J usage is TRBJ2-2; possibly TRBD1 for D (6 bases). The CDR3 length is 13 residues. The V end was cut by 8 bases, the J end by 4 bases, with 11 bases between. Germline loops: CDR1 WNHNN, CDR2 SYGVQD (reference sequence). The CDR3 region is CASGTFGTGELFF. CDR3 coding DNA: TGCGCCAGCGGGACATTCGGCACCGGGGAGCTGTTTTTT.

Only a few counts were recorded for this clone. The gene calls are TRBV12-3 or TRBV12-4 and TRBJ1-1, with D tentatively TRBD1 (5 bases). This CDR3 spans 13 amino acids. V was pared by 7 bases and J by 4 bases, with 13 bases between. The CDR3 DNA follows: TGTGCCAGCACCCTCACCCAGGGCACTGAAGCTTTCTTT. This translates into CASTLTQGTEAFF.

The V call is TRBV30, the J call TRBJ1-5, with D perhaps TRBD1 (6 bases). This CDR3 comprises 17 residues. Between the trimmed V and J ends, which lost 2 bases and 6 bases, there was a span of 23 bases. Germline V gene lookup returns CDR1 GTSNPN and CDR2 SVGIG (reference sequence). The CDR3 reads CAWSPTGGQGKGQPQHF. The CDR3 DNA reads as TGTGCCTGGAGTCCTACGGGAGGTCAGGGGAAAGGTCAGCCCCAGCATTTT.

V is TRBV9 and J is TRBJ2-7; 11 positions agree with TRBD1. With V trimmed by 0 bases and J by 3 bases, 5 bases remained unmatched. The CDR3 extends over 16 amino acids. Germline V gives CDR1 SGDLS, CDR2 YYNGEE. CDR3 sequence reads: CASSVDPDRGLYEQYF. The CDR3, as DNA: TGTGCCAGCAGCGTAGACCCGGACAGGGGGCTCTACGAGCAGTACTTC.

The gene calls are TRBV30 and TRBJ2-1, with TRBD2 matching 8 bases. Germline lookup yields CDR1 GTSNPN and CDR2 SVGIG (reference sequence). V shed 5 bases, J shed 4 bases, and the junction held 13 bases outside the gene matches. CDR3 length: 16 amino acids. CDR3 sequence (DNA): TGTGCCTGGCGCCGTCGTGCGGGGGGCCAATACAATGAGCAGTTCTTC. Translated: CAWRRRAGGQYNEQFF.

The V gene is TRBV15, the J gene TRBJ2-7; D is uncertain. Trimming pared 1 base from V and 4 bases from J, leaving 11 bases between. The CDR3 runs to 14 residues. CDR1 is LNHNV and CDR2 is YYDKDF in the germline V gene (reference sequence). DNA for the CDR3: TGTGCCACCAGCAGAGGGCTAGATGATTACGAGCAGTACTTC. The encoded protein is CATSRGLDDYEQYF.

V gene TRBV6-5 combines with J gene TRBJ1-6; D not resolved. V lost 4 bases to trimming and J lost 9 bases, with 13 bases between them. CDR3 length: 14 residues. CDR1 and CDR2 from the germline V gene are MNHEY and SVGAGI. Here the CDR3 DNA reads TGTGCCAGCAGTTTGTCCACTGGAGCTTCACCCCTCCACTTT. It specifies CASSLSTGASPLHF.

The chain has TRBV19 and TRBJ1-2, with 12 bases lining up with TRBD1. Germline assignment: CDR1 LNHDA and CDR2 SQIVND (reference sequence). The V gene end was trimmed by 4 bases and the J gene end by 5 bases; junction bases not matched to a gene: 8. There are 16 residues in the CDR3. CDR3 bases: TGTGCCAGTAGTAACCCTGGGGACAGGGGGCTTTATGGCTACACCTTC. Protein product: CASSNPGDRGLYGYTF.

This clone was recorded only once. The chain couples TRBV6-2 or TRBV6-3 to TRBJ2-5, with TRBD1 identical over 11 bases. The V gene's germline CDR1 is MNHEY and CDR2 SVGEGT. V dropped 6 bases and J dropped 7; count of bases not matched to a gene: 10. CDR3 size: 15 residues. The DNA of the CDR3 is TGTGCCAGCAGCCGCAGGACAGGGGGCTCCGTGACCCAGTACTTC. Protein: CASSRRTGGSVTQYF.

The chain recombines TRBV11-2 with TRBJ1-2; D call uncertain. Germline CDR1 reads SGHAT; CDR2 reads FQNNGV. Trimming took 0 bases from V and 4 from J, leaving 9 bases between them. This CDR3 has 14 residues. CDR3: CASSLEPGGYGYTF. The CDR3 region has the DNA TGTGCCAGCAGCTTAGAGCCGGGAGGCTATGGCTACACCTTC.

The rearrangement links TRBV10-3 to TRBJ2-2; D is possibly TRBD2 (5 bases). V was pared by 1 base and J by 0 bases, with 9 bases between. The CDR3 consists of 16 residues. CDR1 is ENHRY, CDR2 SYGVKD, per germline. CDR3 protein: CAISEWEPANTGELFF. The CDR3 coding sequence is TGTGCCATCAGTGAGTGGGAGCCCGCGAACACCGGGGAGCTGTTTTTT.

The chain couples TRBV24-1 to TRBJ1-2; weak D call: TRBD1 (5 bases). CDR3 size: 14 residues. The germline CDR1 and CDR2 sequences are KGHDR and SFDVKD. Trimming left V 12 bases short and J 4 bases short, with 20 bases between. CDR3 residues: CASPRGHQFYGYTF. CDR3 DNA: TGTGCCTCTCCCCGAGGACACCAATTCTATGGCTACACCTTC.

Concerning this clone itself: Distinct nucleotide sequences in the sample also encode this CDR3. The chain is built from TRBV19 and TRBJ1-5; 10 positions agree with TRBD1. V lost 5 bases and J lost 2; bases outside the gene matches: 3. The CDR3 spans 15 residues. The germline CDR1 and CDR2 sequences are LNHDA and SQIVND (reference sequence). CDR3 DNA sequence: TGTGCCAGTAGTGTGGACAGGGGGGGCAATCAGCCCCAGCATTTT. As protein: CASSVDRGGNQPQHF.

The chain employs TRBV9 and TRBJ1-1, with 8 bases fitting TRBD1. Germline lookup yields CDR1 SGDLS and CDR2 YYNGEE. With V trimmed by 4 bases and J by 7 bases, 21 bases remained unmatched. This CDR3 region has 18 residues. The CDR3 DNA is TGTGCCAGCAGCACTCCGAGGGTTGGACAGGGAAGGGAGAGTGAAGCTTTCTTT. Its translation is CASSTPRVGQGRESEAFF.

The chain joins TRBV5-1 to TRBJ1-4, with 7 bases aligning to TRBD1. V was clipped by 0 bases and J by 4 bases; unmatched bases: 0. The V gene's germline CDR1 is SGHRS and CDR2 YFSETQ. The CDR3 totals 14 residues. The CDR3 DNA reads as TGCGCCAGCAGCTTGGACAGGGGTAATGAAAAACTGTTTTTT. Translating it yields CASSLDRGNEKLFF.

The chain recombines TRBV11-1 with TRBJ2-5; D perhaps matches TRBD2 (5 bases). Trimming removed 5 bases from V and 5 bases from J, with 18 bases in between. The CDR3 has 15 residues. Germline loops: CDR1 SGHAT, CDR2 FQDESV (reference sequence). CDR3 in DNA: TGTGCCAGCAGCCAGGAGTTGGGGTCGGGGGAGACCCAGTACTTC. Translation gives CASSQELGSGETQYF.

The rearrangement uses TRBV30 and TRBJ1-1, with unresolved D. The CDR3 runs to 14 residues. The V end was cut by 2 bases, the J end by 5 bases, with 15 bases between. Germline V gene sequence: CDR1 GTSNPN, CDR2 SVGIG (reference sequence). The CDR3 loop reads CAWSPYSHGTEAFF. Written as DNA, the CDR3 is TGTGCCTGGAGTCCTTACTCGCACGGGACTGAAGCTTTCTTT.

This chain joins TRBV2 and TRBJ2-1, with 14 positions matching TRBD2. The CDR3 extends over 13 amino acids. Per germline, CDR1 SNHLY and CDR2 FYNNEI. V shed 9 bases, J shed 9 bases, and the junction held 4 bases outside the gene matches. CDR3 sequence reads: CARTSGGEAEQFF. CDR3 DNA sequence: TGTGCCAGGACTAGCGGGGGGGAGGCTGAGCAGTTCTTC.

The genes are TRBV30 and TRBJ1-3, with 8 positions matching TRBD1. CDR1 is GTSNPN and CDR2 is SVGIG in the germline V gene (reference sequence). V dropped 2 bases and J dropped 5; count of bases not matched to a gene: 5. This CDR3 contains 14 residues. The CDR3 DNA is TGTGCCTGGAGTTTCTGGACAGGGCGAAACACCATATATTTT. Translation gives CAWSFWTGRNTIYF.

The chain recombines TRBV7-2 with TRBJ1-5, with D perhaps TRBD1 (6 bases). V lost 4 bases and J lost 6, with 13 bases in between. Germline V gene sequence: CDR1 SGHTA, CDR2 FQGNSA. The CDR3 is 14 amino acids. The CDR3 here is CASSYQQGVQPQHF. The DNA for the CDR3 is TGTGCCAGCAGCTACCAACAGGGTGTTCAGCCCCAGCATTTT.

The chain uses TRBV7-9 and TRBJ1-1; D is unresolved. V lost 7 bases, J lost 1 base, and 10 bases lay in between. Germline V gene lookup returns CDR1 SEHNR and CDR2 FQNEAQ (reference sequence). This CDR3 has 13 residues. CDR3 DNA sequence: TGTGCCAGCACCGGGAGAGGGAACACTGAAGCTTTCTTT. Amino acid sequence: CASTGRGNTEAFF.

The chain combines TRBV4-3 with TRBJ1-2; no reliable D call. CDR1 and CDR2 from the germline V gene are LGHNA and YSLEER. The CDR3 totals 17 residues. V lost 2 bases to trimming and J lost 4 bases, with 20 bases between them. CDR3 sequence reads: CASSQFSPGSTSYGYTF. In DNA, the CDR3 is TGCGCCAGCAGCCAATTTTCCCCGGGATCTACCTCCTATGGCTACACCTTC.

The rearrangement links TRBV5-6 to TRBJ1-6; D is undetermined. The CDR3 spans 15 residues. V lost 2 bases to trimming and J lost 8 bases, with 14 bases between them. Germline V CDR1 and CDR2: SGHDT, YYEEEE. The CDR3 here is CASSLIGNGDSPLHF. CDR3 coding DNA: TGTGCCAGCAGCTTAATAGGGAACGGGGATTCACCCCTCCACTTT.

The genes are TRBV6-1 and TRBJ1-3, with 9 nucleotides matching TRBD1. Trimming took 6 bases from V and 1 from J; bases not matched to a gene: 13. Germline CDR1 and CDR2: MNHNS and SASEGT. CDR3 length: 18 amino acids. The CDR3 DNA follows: TGTGCCAGCAGGGAAAACTTCCGGGACAGGGCATCTGGAAACACCATATATTTT. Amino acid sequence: CASRENFRDRASGNTIYF.

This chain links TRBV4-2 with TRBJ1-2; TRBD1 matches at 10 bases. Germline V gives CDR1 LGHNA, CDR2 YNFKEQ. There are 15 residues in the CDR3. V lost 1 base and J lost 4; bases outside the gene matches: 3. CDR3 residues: CASSQVGTGAYGYTF. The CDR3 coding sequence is TGTGCCAGCAGCCAAGTGGGGACAGGGGCCTATGGCTACACCTTC.

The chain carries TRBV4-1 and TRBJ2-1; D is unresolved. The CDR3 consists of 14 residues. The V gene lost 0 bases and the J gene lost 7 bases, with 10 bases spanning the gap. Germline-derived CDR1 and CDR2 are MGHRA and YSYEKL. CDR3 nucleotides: TGCGCCAGCAGCCAAGAGCAGCGCGCGAATGAGCAGTTCTTC. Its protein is CASSQEQRANEQFF.

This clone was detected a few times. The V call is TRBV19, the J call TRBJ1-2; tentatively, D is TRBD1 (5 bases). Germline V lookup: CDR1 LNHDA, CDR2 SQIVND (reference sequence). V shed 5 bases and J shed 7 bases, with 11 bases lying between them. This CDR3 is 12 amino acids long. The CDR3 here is CASSSPGPGYTF. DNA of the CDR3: TGTGCCAGTAGTTCACCAGGGCCTGGCTACACCTTC.

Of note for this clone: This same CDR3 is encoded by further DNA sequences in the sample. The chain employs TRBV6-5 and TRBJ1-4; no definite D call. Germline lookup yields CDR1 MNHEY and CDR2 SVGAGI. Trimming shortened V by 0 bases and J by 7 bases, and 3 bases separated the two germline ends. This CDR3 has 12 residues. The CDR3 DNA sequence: TGTGCCAGCAGTTACTCGCGTGAAAAACTGTTTTTT. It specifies CASSYSREKLFF.